These T cell receptor beta chains were read from a single sample in a study of Ad26.COV2.S vaccination and SARS-CoV-2 variants. Some clones are missing from TCRdb's copy, which holds only in-frame ones; the method was immunoSEQ multiplex PCR. The table lists some 390,000 clones, around 85% of them singletons. The sequenced sample was peripheral blood, obtained in a trial of Ad26.COV2.S vaccine versus placebo. The receptor set was obtained from a person aged 18-60 years who received the Ad26.COV2.S COVID-19 vaccine or a placebo. CDR3s include the opening cysteine and the closing phenylalanine or tryptophan. A D gene is named only where the DNA matches it firmly. The size field is filled for only some rows; it gives once, few, many or a size class.

TRBD1 TRBJ1-1 TRBV4-1 NA TGCGCCAGCAGCCAAGCGACAGGGGGATTGAGGAACACTGAAGCTTTCTTT CASSQATGGLRNTEAFF
NA TRBJ1-4 TRBV5-4 NA TGTGCCAGCAGCTTCAGGGGCGGAGGAAATGAAAAACTGTTTTTT CASSFRGGGNEKLFF
TRBD1 TRBJ2-3 TRBV7-2 NA TGTGCCAGCAGTCCAGGGGGGACAGGGAGCACAGATACGCAGTATTTT CASSPGGTGSTDTQYF
NA TRBJ1-1 TRBV18 NA TGTGCCAGCTCCCCGCTGTCGGCTGAAGCTTTCTTT CASSPLSAEAFF
NA TRBJ1-3 TRBV11-2 NA TGTGCCAGCAGCTTCAGCATGAGCTCTGGAAACACCATATATTTT CASSFSMSSGNTIYF
NA TRBJ2-1 TRBV7-9 NA TGTGCCAGCAGCTCCATGGGCGACACAATAAATCCCTACAATGAGCAGTTCTTC CASSSMGDTINPYNEQFF
NA TRBJ2-7 TRBV6-2/TRBV6-3 NA TGTGCCAGCAGCACACTCAGGGGATCCTACGAGCAGTACTTC CASSTLRGSYEQYF
NA TRBJ1-1 TRBV6-5 NA TGTGCCAGCAGTTACTCTGGTAATTCAGACAGTGAAGCTTTCTTT CASSYSGNSDSEAFF
NA TRBJ2-7 TRBV7-9 NA TGTGCCAGCAGCTTAGTCGGGCCCTACGAGCAGTACTTC CASSLVGPYEQYF
NA TRBJ2-7 TRBV7-8 NA TGTGCCAGCAGCTTAGGGTTTTTAGGGGGGGGCTTCTACGAGCAGTACTTC CASSLGFLGGGFYEQYF
TRBD1 TRBJ1-4 TRBV7-2 NA TGTGCCAGCAGCTTAGCGGCACGGGACAGGACTGAAAAACTGTTTTTT CASSLAARDRTEKLFF
TRBD1 TRBJ1-5 TRBV18 NA TGTGCCAGCTCCCGGACAGGGGGTGATCAGCCCCAGCATTTT CASSRTGGDQPQHF
NA TRBJ1-6 TRBV3-1/TRBV3-2 NA TGTGCCACCGGTATGAGAAATAGTAATTCACCCCTCCACTTT CATGMRNSNSPLHF
NA TRBJ2-2 TRBV12-3/TRBV12-4 NA TGTGCCAGCAGCCGCACCGGGGAGCTGTTTTTT CASSRTGELFF
NA TRBJ2-7 TRBV20-1 NA TGCAGTGCTAGTGGGGACGGATCCTACGAGCAGTACTTC CSASGDGSYEQYF
TRBD1 TRBJ1-2 TRBV5-4 NA TGTGCCAGCAGCTTGCAAATGGAAGGGGGCGGAACCTTC CASSLQMEGGGTF
NA TRBJ2-5 TRBV6-2/TRBV6-3 NA TGTGCCAGCAGTTACTCGCCCCTGTTTCGGGTTCCACGTGAGACCCAGTACTTC CASSYSPLFRVPRETQYF
TRBD1 TRBJ2-7 TRBV5-5 NA TGTGCCAGCAGCCTTGCAGGGGGTTACGACGAGCAGTACTTC CASSLAGGYDEQYF
TRBD1 TRBJ1-2 TRBV10-3 NA TGTGCCACCCGGGACAGTTGGACCTATGGCTACACCTTC CATRDSWTYGYTF
NA TRBJ2-2 TRBV11-2 NA TGTGCCAGCAGCCGGGACACCTCCACCGGGGAGCTGTTTTTT CASSRDTSTGELFF
TRBD1 TRBJ2-7 TRBV6-6 NA TGTGCCAGCAGTGGGACAGTCCGGGTGCTCGACGAGCAGTACTTC CASSGTVRVLDEQYF
TRBD2 TRBJ2-1 TRBV2 NA TGTGCCAGCAGCACACAGCGGGGGGCATACAATGAGCAGTTCTTC CASSTQRGAYNEQFF
NA TRBJ2-1 TRBV6-4 NA TGTGCCAGCAGTGCCGAGGGTTACAATGAGCAGTTCTTC CASSAEGYNEQFF
TRBD1 TRBJ2-2 TRBV6-6 few TGTGCCAGCAAAACACAGGGGAACGCCGGGGAGCTGTTTTTT CASKTQGNAGELFF
TRBD1 TRBJ2-7 TRBV5-4 NA TGTGCCAGCAGCTCCCGGGACAGGGACGACGAGCAGTACTTC CASSSRDRDDEQYF
NA TRBJ2-7 TRBV6-5 few TGTGCCAGCAGGGTTAGCACTGGAGTCTACGAGCAGTACTTC CASRVSTGVYEQYF
NA TRBJ1-3 TRBV6-5 once TGTGCCAGCCGTATAACAGGGACTGGAAACACCATATATTTT CASRITGTGNTIYF
TRBD1 TRBJ1-1 TRBV5-4 NA TGTGCCAGCAGCTTGGGGACAGGGAGGAACACTGAAGCTTTCTTT CASSLGTGRNTEAFF
NA TRBJ1-2 TRBV5-5 NA TGTGCCAGCAGCCCCTCGCAGGGGCGCTATGGCTACACCTTC CASSPSQGRYGYTF
NA TRBJ1-5 TRBV6-6 NA TGTGCCAGCAGCCCGCCAGGTGCGAGCGAGCCCCAGCATTTT CASSPPGASEPQHF
NA TRBJ2-7 TRBV10-3 NA TGTGCCATCAGTGGAAAGGACGGCTACGAGCAGTACTTC CAISGKDGYEQYF
TRBD1 TRBJ2-7 TRBV9 NA TGTGCCAGCAGCTTGGGACAGTCCGCTTCCTACGAGCAGTACTTC CASSLGQSASYEQYF
NA TRBJ2-7 TRBV4-3 NA TGCGCCAGCAGCCAAGATCGCAGTGCGTCCTACGAGCAGTACTTC CASSQDRSASYEQYF
NA TRBJ2-3 TRBV24-1 NA TGTGCCACCAGTGATAATACGGCTCTCTGGCGTGACGATACGCAGTATTTT CATSDNTALWRDDTQYF
TRBD2 TRBJ2-2 TRBV2 NA TGTGCCAGCAGTGTTCGGGGCGGGGGAGACACCGGGGAGCTGTTTTTT CASSVRGGGDTGELFF
NA TRBJ2-6 TRBV6-5 NA TGTGCCAGCAGTAACACAGAATCTGGGGCCAACGTCCTGACTTTC CASSNTESGANVLTF
NA TRBJ1-1 TRBV19 NA TGTGCCAGTAGTATAGTGAGTGCAGACGACACTGAAGCTTTCTTT CASSIVSADDTEAFF
NA TRBJ2-7 TRBV24-1 NA TGTATAGCCTCCTACGAGCAGTACTTC CIASYEQYF
NA TRBJ2-1 TRBV6-5 NA TGTGCCAGCAGTTGGTTGGGGGGTTACAATGAGCAGTTCTTC CASSWLGGYNEQFF
NA TRBJ2-2 TRBV2 NA TGTGCCAGCAGTGACGACTACACCGGGGAGCTGTTTTTT CASSDDYTGELFF
TRBD2 TRBJ2-5 TRBV10-2 once TGCGCCAGCAGTGAGAACCCTAGCGGGGGACTGGGGACCCAGTACTTC CASSENPSGGLGTQYF
TRBD2 TRBJ2-1 TRBV5-1 NA TGCGCCAGCAGCTGGGGTTTAGCGGGGGACAATGAGCAGTTCTTC CASSWGLAGDNEQFF
NA TRBJ1-5 TRBV27 NA TGTGCCAGCTCGACAGTCAATCAGCCCCAGCATTTT CASSTVNQPQHF
NA TRBJ1-2 TRBV7-9 NA TGTGCCAGCAGCTCCGGGGTCTATGGCTACACCTTC CASSSGVYGYTF
NA TRBJ1-3 TRBV4-2 NA TGTGCCAGCAGCCAAGGCTTAATTTCGGGACAAGGGACCCTTTCCTCTGGAAACACCATATATTTT CASSQGLISGQGTLSSGNTIYF
NA TRBJ2-2 TRBV1 once TGCACCAGCAGCCAAGATCTCAGAATAGCGGGTCACACCGGGGAGCTGTTTTTT CTSSQDLRIAGHTGELFF
NA TRBJ1-5 TRBV6-5 NA TGTGCCAGCAGTTTAGGTACGGGTTTGCCCCAGCATTTT CASSLGTGLPQHF
TRBD2 TRBJ2-1 TRBV3-1/TRBV3-2 NA TGTGCCAGCAGCCAAGTGTACAGCGGGGGTGTGACGTTCTTC CASSQVYSGGVTFF
NA TRBJ2-7 TRBV2 once TGTGCCAGCAGTGATTTTGGGGCGAGGAGACGCGAGCAGTACTTC CASSDFGARRREQYF
NA TRBJ1-4 TRBV7-6 NA TGTGCCAGCAGCTCGATAAGACACCCAGGAACTGAAAAACTGTTTTTT CASSSIRHPGTEKLFF
TRBD1 TRBJ2-1 TRBV18 NA TGTGCCAGCTCCTATACAGGGGCCTCCTACAATGAGCAGTTCTTC CASSYTGASYNEQFF
NA TRBJ2-6 TRBV10-3 NA TGTGCCGCGGCAACTGGGGCCAACGTCCTGACTTTC CAAATGANVLTF
NA TRBJ1-1 TRBV5-1 NA TGCGCCAGCAGCGCGGGTCTCCTTATAAACACTGAAGCTTTCTTT CASSAGLLINTEAFF
NA TRBJ1-5 TRBV4-1 NA TGCGCCAGCAGCCAAGTAGTAGGCCAGGGTACTCAGCCCCAGCATTTT CASSQVVGQGTQPQHF
NA TRBJ2-7 TRBV5-4 NA TGTGCCAGCAGCCAGGGGGGGACAGCCTACGAGCAGTACTTC CASSQGGTAYEQYF
NA TRBJ2-3 TRBV18 NA TGTGCCAGCTCACCACGGGGGGCCACAGATACGCAGTATTTT CASSPRGATDTQYF
NA TRBJ2-5 TRBV11-2 NA TGTGCCAGCAGCTCGTCTTTCTGGGGAGAAGAGACCCAGTACTTC CASSSSFWGEETQYF
NA TRBJ1-3 TRBV6-1 NA TGTGCCAGCAGTGAAGCGGAGGACGCGGGAAACACCATATATTTT CASSEAEDAGNTIYF
NA TRBJ2-3 TRBV4-1 NA TGCGCCAGCAGCCTGGTTGGCCTCGGACCAGATACGCAGTATTTT CASSLVGLGPDTQYF